This T cell receptor beta chain was sequenced for a study of monozygotic twins with inflammatory bowel disease. Whole-study findings and limits: Evidence failed to back one strong IBD-linked signal or clonotype. IBD patients displayed reduced TCRbeta diversity (inverse Simpson) when set against healthy co-twins. Patients got different immunosuppressive treatments, which may have made their repertoires more variable.

Two nested PCRs, of 16 and 9 cycles, processed TCRalpha and TCRbeta cDNA. For each CDR3 protein, TCRdb gives one entry from its re-call of the 5' RACE reads, without DNA. Its listing shows hundreds of thousands of distinct CDR3 sequences. This CDR3 is built from 16 residues. The V gene's germline CDR1 is SGDLS and CDR2 YYNGEE. Points on this clonotype: The antigen is undetermined.

The rearrangement uses TRBV9 and TRBJ2-6; the TCRdb call, TRBD1, lacks DNA for checking. Sequenced material: blood. The source is a human donor with ulcerative colitis or Crohn's disease, or a healthy co-twin of an affected twin (not recorded which). The chain's CDR3 is CASSPRTGDGANVLTF.